The sequence of this T cell receptor beta chain was determined in a study of T cell changes during pregnancy in multiple sclerosis. The count of this clone is one. Using immunoSEQ multiplex PCR, the repertoire was profiled, and TCRdb retains in-frame clones only, with some absent. The sample lists 55,000 to 70,000 clones, around 93% occurring once. Trimming shortened V by 5 bases and J by 0 bases, and 14 bases separated the two germline ends. This CDR3 region has 16 residues. Germline loops: CDR1 SGHTA, CDR2 FQGTGA. Sequencing was performed on CD4+ T cells from peripheral blood mononuclear cells, taken before pregnancy. This clonotype was sampled from a female donor with multiple sclerosis, enrolled in a pregnancy study. The chain is built from TRBV7-3 and TRBJ1-3; possible D gene TRBD1, 6 bases. CDR3 amino acids: CASSPQGEISGNTIYF. The CDR3 nucleotides are TGTGCCAGCAGCCCACAGGGCGAAATCTCTGGAAACACCATATATTTT. Using reference TRBV7-3 and TRBJ1-3 for the parts outside the CDR3, the full variable domain is GAGVSQTPSNKVTEKGKYVELRCDPISGHTALYWYRQSLGQGPEFLIYFQGTGAADDSGLPNDRFFAVRPEGSVSTLKIQRTERGDSAVYLCASSPQGEISGNTIYFGEGSWLTVV.